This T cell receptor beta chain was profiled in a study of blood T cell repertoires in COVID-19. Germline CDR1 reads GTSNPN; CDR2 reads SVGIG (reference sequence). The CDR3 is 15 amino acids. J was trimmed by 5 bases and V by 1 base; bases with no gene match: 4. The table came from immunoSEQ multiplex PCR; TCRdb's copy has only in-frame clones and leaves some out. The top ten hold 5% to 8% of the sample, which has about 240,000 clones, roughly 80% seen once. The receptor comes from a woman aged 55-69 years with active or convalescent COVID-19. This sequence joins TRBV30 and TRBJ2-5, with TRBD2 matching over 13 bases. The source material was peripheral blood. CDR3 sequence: CAWSAKLAGGETQYF. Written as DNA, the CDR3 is TGTGCCTGGAGTGCCAAACTAGCGGGAGGGGAGACCCAGTACTTC.